This TCR beta chain was sequenced during a study of cytomegalovirus exposure and HLA in healthy donors. Study-wide findings and caveats: Reportedly, a later analysis found an Asian-associated ancestry cluster had fewer N-insertions than the roughly 700-donor mean. The study listed 164 cytomegalovirus-associated TCR beta chains. Available immune exposure information covered CMV serostatus only.

Worth noting for this clone: Its target is unknown.

Amplification used 60 Vbeta primers and 13 Jbeta primers. The method was immunoSEQ multiplex PCR; TCRdb's version includes in-frame clones alone and lacks a portion of them. The sample has around 25,000 clones; about four fifths are singletons. V lost 5 bases and J lost 6; bases outside the gene matches: 10. The CDR3 length is 15 residues. Germline loops: CDR1 MNHEY, CDR2 SVGAGI. Source material: PBMCs. This receptor was identified in a male donor in good health and CMV-seronegative. V gene TRBV6-5 combines with J gene TRBJ2-3, with TRBD2 matching 8 bases. DNA for the CDR3: TGTGCCAGCAGTCCTCTTCCCGGGAGGGGGGATACGCAGTATTTT. Translated: CASSPLPGRGDTQYF.